This TCR beta chain was recorded in a study of technical replicates of blood from four donors. Assay: immunoSEQ multiplex PCR; the TCRdb copy retains only in-frame clones and omits some. The sample lists around 50,000 clones, 90% to 96% seen once, with about 0.39% in the top ten. V shed 3 bases and J shed 3 bases, with 10 bases lying between them. The CDR3 runs 14 residues. The germline CDR1 and CDR2 sequences are LNHNV and YYDKDF (reference sequence). This receptor was taken from a human donor in good health. The V call is TRBV15, the J call TRBJ2-3, with a weak D call TRBD2 (5 bases). The source material was T cells isolated from PBMCs. DNA for the CDR3: TGTGCCACCAGCAGCTTCTCGGGGACAGATACGCAGTATTTT. It translates to CATSSFSGTDTQYF.